The T cell receptor (beta chain) described here comes from a study of blood T cell repertoires in COVID-19. Study in general: Spain, Italy and the United States supplied samples that represented acute and convalescent COVID-19. In each case, the material was cDNA or gDNA derived from T cells, B-cell-depleted T cells, or PBMCs.

Under the authors' procedure: For nucleated cells, counts were estimated from reference gene primer amplification. Clones were sequenced by immunoSEQ multiplex PCR, and TCRdb holds only the in-frame ones, with some missing. The DNA was the basis for D and trimming; V, J and clone size are from that table. The sample has 200,000 or so clones, roughly 88% seen once. Individuals aged roughly 18 to 95 years were recruited from roughly 23 US areas. CDR1 and CDR2 (germline): SGDLS, YYNGEE. This CDR3 has 17 amino acids. V was clipped by 3 bases and J by 0 bases; unmatched bases: 8. A single count supports this clone.

The V and J genes are TRBV9 and TRBJ2-1; 8 nucleotides align to TRBD1. The TCR was taken from a woman between 35 and 50 years old with acute COVID-19. The source material was PBMCs or T cells enriched from blood (not recorded which). The CDR3 DNA sequence: TGTGCCAGCAGCGCGGGACAGGCCTCTAGCTCCTACAATGAGCAGTTCTTC. The encoded protein is CASSAGQASSSYNEQFF.